The 5 T cell receptor beta chains presented below share a single source sample, sequenced in a study of neurological immune-mediated disorders. TCRdb analysed the 5' RACE reads with MiXCR anew, one entry per CDR3 protein. Among tens of thousands of distinct CDR3 sequences, 2% to 3% were seen once, and the ten largest hold around 3%. Sequencing was performed on PBMCs. Receptors were obtained from a man aged 45-65 years with multiple sclerosis.

At least ten counts were recorded for this clonotype. The CDR3 DNA sequence: TGTGCCAGTGCACAGGGATGGAACACCGGGGAGCTGTTTTTT. As protein: CASAQGWNTGELFF. The chain uses TRBV19 and TRBJ2-2, with D possibly matching TRBD1 (6 bases). CDR3 length: 14 amino acids. Trimming removed 8 bases from V and 1 base from J, with 11 bases in between. Germline V gives CDR1 LNHDA, CDR2 SQIVND (reference sequence).

In its sample, this clonotype was seen many times. V usage is TRBV7-3 and J usage is TRBJ2-2, with D uncertain. V was shortened by 2 bases and J by 3 bases, with 4 bases between the two germline ends. The germline CDR1 and CDR2 sequences are SGHTA and FQGTGA. The CDR3 is 13 residues long. The CDR3: CASSLYDTGELFF. The CDR3 coding sequence is TGTGCCAGCAGCTTATATGACACCGGGGAGCTGTTTTTT.

This chain joins TRBV12-3 or TRBV12-4 and TRBJ2-7, with a weak D call TRBD1 (5 bases). V lost 3 bases, J lost 3 bases, and 15 bases lay in between. The CDR3 runs to 15 residues. The CDR3 nucleotides are TGTGCCAGCAGTTTCAAGGCAGGGCCCTACTACGAGCAGTACTTC. It codes for CASSFKAGPYYEQYF.

This clonotype occurred many times. The rearrangement joins TRBV28 to TRBJ1-6; D gene ambiguous. CDR3 length: 14 residues. Germline-derived CDR1 and CDR2 are MDHEN and SYDVKM. The V gene lost 5 bases and the J gene lost 7 bases, with 12 bases spanning the gap. Here the CDR3 DNA reads TGTGCCAGCAGTCCACCTTCTCGGAATTCACCCCTCCACTTT. Protein product: CASSPPSRNSPLHF.

This clonotype was observed at least ten times. The chain couples TRBV6-5 to TRBJ1-4, with D perhaps matching TRBD1 (6 bases). The germline CDR1 and CDR2 sequences are MNHEY and SVGAGI. The germline V and J ends were trimmed by 6 bases and 3 bases, with 14 bases remaining between them. The CDR3 sequence is 15 residues long. CDR3 residues: CASRRTVNPNEKLFF. The CDR3 bases are TGTGCCAGCAGACGGACAGTCAATCCTAATGAAAAACTGTTTTTT.